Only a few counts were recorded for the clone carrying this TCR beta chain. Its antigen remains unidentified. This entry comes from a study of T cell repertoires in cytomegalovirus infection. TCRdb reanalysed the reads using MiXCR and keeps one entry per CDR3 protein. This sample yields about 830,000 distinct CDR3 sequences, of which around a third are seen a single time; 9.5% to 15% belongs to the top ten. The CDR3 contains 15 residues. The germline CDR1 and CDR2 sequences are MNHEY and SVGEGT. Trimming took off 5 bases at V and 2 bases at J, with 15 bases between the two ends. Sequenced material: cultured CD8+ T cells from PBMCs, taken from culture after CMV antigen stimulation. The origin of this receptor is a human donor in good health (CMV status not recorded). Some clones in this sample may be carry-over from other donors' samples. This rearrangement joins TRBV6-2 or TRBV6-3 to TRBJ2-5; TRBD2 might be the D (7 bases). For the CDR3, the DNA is TGTGCCAGCAGTGCCTTGCGGGGGCCTCAAGAGACCCAGTACTTC. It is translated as CASSALRGPQETQYF.